The 27 T cell receptor beta chains reported below all come from one sample, sequenced in a study of response to subunit inactivated influenza vaccine. In TCRdb, the RT-PCR reads were re-called with MiXCR into one record per CDR3 protein. The sample has about 180,000 distinct CDR3 sequences, around a tenth seen once; the top ten hold about a tenth. The specimen comprised non-naive T cells sorted from PBMCs, sampled on the day of vaccination. These receptors all stem from a man aged 45-65 years who received an inactivated influenza vaccine.

This clonotype was counted only a few times. The J gene is TRBJ1-1, the V gene TRBV4-1, with D perhaps matching TRBD1 (5 bases). CDR1 is MGHRA and CDR2 is YSYEKL in the germline V gene. V was shortened by 0 bases and J by 12 bases, with 20 bases between the two germline ends. The CDR3 consists of 15 residues. The CDR3 here is CASSQDLGGSRSSFF. CDR3 DNA sequence: TGCGCCAGCAGCCAAGATTTGGGGGGATCCAGAAGCTCTTTCTTT.

The chain links TRBV12-3 or TRBV12-4 to TRBJ2-7; possible D gene TRBD1, 5 bases. V dropped 8 bases and J dropped 6 bases, with 14 bases sitting between them. This CDR3 is 12 amino acids long. Here the CDR3 DNA reads TGTGCCAGCGGATTCTCAGGGTCCGAGCAGTACTTC. This gives the protein CASGFSGSEQYF.

This clonotype was seen many times. The chain uses TRBV4-3 and TRBJ2-3; perhaps TRBD1 as D (6 bases). The length of the CDR3 is 17 residues. CDR1 is LGHNA and CDR2 is YSLEER in the germline V gene. Trimming stripped 1 base from V and 0 bases from J, with 14 bases between. The DNA for the CDR3 is TGCGCCAGCAGCCAAGTACAGGGAAGGCAGAGCACAGATACGCAGTATTTT. Its translation: CASSQVQGRQSTDTQYF.

This clonotype was counted a few times. The V gene is TRBV30, the J gene TRBJ1-1; D uncertain. Germline V gives CDR1 GTSNPN, CDR2 SVGIG (reference sequence). Trimming pared 3 bases from V and 4 bases from J, leaving 12 bases between. The CDR3 covers 13 residues. CDR3 sequence reads: CAWRLSGGTEAFF. CDR3 DNA sequence: TGTGCCTGGAGGCTCTCGGGTGGCACTGAAGCTTTCTTT. The full variable domain, in which reference TRBV30 and TRBJ1-1 provide the parts outside the CDR3, is SQTIHQWPATLVQPVGSPLSLECTVEGTSNPNLYWYRQAAGRGLQLLFYSVGIGQISSEVPQNLSASRPQDRQFILSSKKLLLSDSGFYLCAWRLSGGTEAFFGQGTRLTVV.

The gene calls are TRBV27 and TRBJ1-4; D perhaps matches TRBD1 (5 bases). The germline V gene has CDR1 MNHEY and CDR2 SMNVEV (reference sequence). The CDR3 loop spans 16 amino acids. The V end was cut by 5 bases, the J end by 2 bases, with 15 bases between. The CDR3 loop is CASSPGAGRTNEKLFF. CDR3 nucleotide sequence: TGTGCCAGCAGTCCCGGGGCAGGGAGGACTAATGAAAAACTGTTTTTT.

The chain links TRBV7-8 to TRBJ1-1; the D is unclear. The germline V and J ends were trimmed by 3 bases and 3 bases, with 11 bases remaining between them. Per germline, CDR1 SGHVS and CDR2 FQNEAQ. CDR3 length: 14 residues. CDR3 loop: CASSFGRRYTEAFF. The CDR3 DNA reads TGTGCCAGCAGCTTTGGCCGACGCTACACTGAAGCTTTCTTT.

The chain recombines TRBV5-6 with TRBJ2-1; 9 nucleotides line up with TRBD2. V was clipped by 0 bases and J by 7 bases; unmatched bases: 17. Germline CDR1 reads SGHDT; CDR2 reads YYEEEE. The CDR3 is 19 residues long. The CDR3 here is CASSLDGRGGPVVGNEQFF. The CDR3, as DNA: TGTGCCAGCAGCTTGGACGGGCGGGGGGGGCCGGTAGTTGGGAATGAGCAGTTCTTC.

The chain is built from TRBV7-9 and TRBJ1-1; possible D gene TRBD1, 5 bases. The CDR3 spans 15 residues. V shed 5 bases and J shed 3 bases, with 16 bases lying between them. The germline V gene encodes CDR1 SEHNR and CDR2 FQNEAQ (reference sequence). This chain's CDR3 is CASSPRQGRDTEAFF. DNA of the CDR3: TGTGCCAGCAGCCCCAGGCAGGGTAGGGACACTGAAGCTTTCTTT.

This clonotype was seen repeatedly, ten times or more. The rearrangement joins TRBV18 to TRBJ2-1, with D unresolved. CDR3 length: 14 residues. Between the trimmed V and J ends, which lost 2 bases and 2 bases, there was a span of 7 bases. Germline-derived CDR1 and CDR2 are KGHSH and LQKENI. The DNA for the CDR3 is TGTGCCAGCTCACCAATCGGTACCTACAATGAGCAGTTCTTC. Protein sequence: CASSPIGTYNEQFF.

A single count supports this clonotype. This chain uses TRBV21-1 with TRBJ2-5; TRBD1, the table's D call, lacks a check against the DNA. TRBV21-1 is assigned pseudogene status. This CDR3 is 14 amino acids long. The CDR3 region is CASSPPEAGETQYF. DNA for the CDR3: TGTGCCAGCAGCCCCCCTGAAGCGGGGGAGACCCAGTACTTC.

This clonotype was counted only a few times. The chain combines TRBV28 with TRBJ2-7; 8 nucleotides align to TRBD2. CDR1 is MDHEN, CDR2 SYDVKM, per germline. CDR3 size: 13 residues. The ends lost 9 bases at V and 5 bases at J; junction bases unmatched: 9. As DNA, the CDR3 is TGTGCCAGTAAAGGGACTAGTGACAACGAGCAGTACTTC. Protein product: CASKGTSDNEQYF.

In its sample, this clonotype was seen many times. The rearrangement joins TRBV6-2 or TRBV6-3 to TRBJ2-2; 12 nucleotides line up with TRBD2. CDR1 is MNHEY, CDR2 SVGEGT, per germline. Germline trimming cut 0 bases from V and 2 bases from J; bases unmatched to any gene: 7. The CDR3 contains 19 residues. CDR3 coding DNA: TGTGCCAGCAGTTACTCGAGACTAGCGGGAGTGTTTAACACCGGGGAGCTGTTTTTT. It is translated as CASSYSRLAGVFNTGELFF.

This clonotype was seen ten or more times. This rearrangement joins TRBV12-3 or TRBV12-4 to TRBJ1-1; D call uncertain. The CDR3 is made up of 13 amino acids. V was cut by 6 bases and J by 1 base, with 9 bases left in between. The CDR3 nucleotides are TGTGCCAGCAGCCCGGACGGGAACACTGAAGCTTTCTTT. This gives the protein CASSPDGNTEAFF.

There are a few counts of this clonotype. The V call is TRBV6-2 or TRBV6-3, the J call TRBJ2-2; D uncertain. The CDR3 extends over 14 amino acids. Trimming took off 2 bases at V and 3 bases at J, with 7 bases between the two ends. CDR1 is MNHEY and CDR2 is SVGEGT in the germline V gene. The CDR3 protein is CASSYGQYTGELFF. In DNA form, the CDR3 reads TGTGCCAGCAGTTACGGGCAGTACACCGGGGAGCTGTTTTTT.

The chain is built from TRBV20-1 and TRBJ2-1, with 10 bases that match TRBD2. The ends lost 6 bases at V and 6 bases at J; junction bases unmatched: 11. Germline loops: CDR1 DFQATT, CDR2 SNEGSKA (reference sequence). The CDR3 consists of 15 residues. Here the CDR3 DNA reads TGCAGTGCCAGGGGGCTAGCGGGAGCACGCAATGAGCAGTTCTTC. It specifies CSARGLAGARNEQFF.

In this sample, this clonotype turned up a few times. V gene TRBV7-6 combines with J gene TRBJ2-5; 8 bases are shared with TRBD1. Unmatched junction bases numbered 4, after V lost 5 bases and J lost 8 bases. There are 12 residues in the CDR3. CDR1 and CDR2 (germline): SGHVS, FNYEAQ. The DNA for the CDR3 is TGTGCCAGCAGCCCGGACAGGGCTACCCAGTACTTC. Amino acid sequence: CASSPDRATQYF.

This chain uses TRBV20-1 with TRBJ2-7, with D perhaps TRBD1 or TRBD2 (5 bases each). The length of the CDR3 is 15 residues. In germline, CDR1 is DFQATT, CDR2 SNEGSKA (reference sequence). V was clipped by 0 bases and J by 5 bases, with 17 bases between them. CDR3 residues: CSAREGDPDRDEQYF. In nucleotides, the CDR3 is TGCAGTGCTAGAGAAGGGGACCCGGACCGCGACGAGCAGTACTTC.

This clonotype turned up a few times. The chain employs TRBV20-1 and TRBJ1-6, with TRBD1 matching over 7 bases. The CDR3 sequence is 17 residues long. Germline CDR1 DFQATT, CDR2 SNEGSKA (reference sequence). The junction had 8 bases not matched to a gene; V was cut back by 3 bases and J by 0 bases. CDR3 coding DNA: TGCAGTGCTAGTAATACAGGGGCGAGCTCCTATAATTCACCCCTCCACTTT. This sequence encodes CSASNTGASSYNSPLHF.

A few counts support this clonotype. The chain is built from TRBV28 and TRBJ2-5; TRBD2 aligns across 9 bases. The CDR3 sequence is 15 residues long. The V gene end was trimmed by 7 bases and the J gene end by 2 bases; junction bases not matched to a gene: 8. Looked up from germline, CDR1 is MDHEN and CDR2 is SYDVKM. CDR3: CASTISGSGQETQYF. CDR3 sequence (DNA): TGTGCCAGCACTATTAGCGGGAGCGGGCAAGAGACCCAGTACTTC.

This clonotype was found a few times. V is TRBV29-1 and J is TRBJ1-4; 11 bases are a match to TRBD1. Looked up from germline, CDR1 is SQVTM and CDR2 is ANQGSEA. CDR3 size: 13 residues. The V gene end was trimmed by 6 bases and the J gene end by 6 bases; junction bases not matched to a gene: 3. CDR3 amino acids: CSVGDRGDEKLFF. Here the CDR3 DNA reads TGCAGCGTGGGGGACAGGGGGGATGAAAAACTGTTTTTT.

This clonotype was picked up many times. V and J are TRBV2 and TRBJ2-2; tentatively, D is TRBD1 (6 bases). Per the germline V gene, CDR1 is SNHLY and CDR2 is FYNNEI. Trimming left V 6 bases short and J 4 bases short, with 12 bases between. The CDR3 is 14 residues long. Here the CDR3 reads CASRNRVSTGELFF. The CDR3 bases are TGTGCCAGCAGGAACAGGGTTTCCACCGGGGAGCTGTTTTTT.

This clonotype was seen a few times. This chain joins TRBV5-8 and TRBJ1-2, with 7 bases that match TRBD1. Looked up from germline, CDR1 is SGHTS and CDR2 is YDEGEE. The CDR3 length is 15 residues. Losses at the gene ends were 0 bases for V and 3 bases for J; bases not matched to a gene: 5. This chain's CDR3 is CASSLVRTGDYGYTF. The CDR3, as DNA: TGTGCCAGCAGCTTGGTCCGGACAGGTGACTATGGCTACACCTTC.

The chain carries TRBV9 and TRBJ1-1, with D tentatively TRBD1 (5 bases). Germline loops: CDR1 SGDLS, CDR2 YYNGEE. This CDR3 contains 13 residues. Trimming pared 3 bases from V and 5 bases from J, leaving 11 bases between. The CDR3, as DNA: TGTGCCAGCAGCGCATTGGGACGGACTGAAGCTTTCTTT. Residues: CASSALGRTEAFF.

This sequence joins TRBV20-1 and TRBJ2-2; 11 positions agree with TRBD2. The CDR3 sequence is 17 residues long. Trimming took 3 bases from V and 3 from J; bases not matched to a gene: 9. Per the germline V gene, CDR1 is DFQATT and CDR2 is SNEGSKA (reference sequence). The CDR3 loop reads CSARGISGRADTGELFF. CDR3 bases: TGCAGTGCTAGGGGAATTAGCGGGAGGGCCGACACCGGGGAGCTGTTTTTT.

This clonotype was counted only a few times. The chain carries TRBV7-2 and TRBJ1-6, with 8 bases fitting TRBD1. Trimming cost V 2 bases and J 5 bases; bases outside gene matches: 2. CDR3 length: 15 amino acids. Germline CDR1 reads SGHTA; CDR2 reads FQGNSA. The DNA for the CDR3 is TGTGCCAGCAGCTTACAGGGGGCGGATAATTCACCCCTCCACTTT. It yields the protein CASSLQGADNSPLHF.

This clonotype appeared many times. This chain joins TRBV28 and TRBJ2-3; a weak D match, TRBD2 (5 bases). The CDR3 extends over 12 amino acids. Per the germline V gene, CDR1 is MDHEN and CDR2 is SYDVKM. V dropped 1 base and J dropped 11 bases, with 10 bases sitting between them. CDR3 loop: CASSLFGNMQYF. In nucleotides, the CDR3 is TGTGCCAGCAGTTTATTCGGGAATATGCAGTATTTT.

This clonotype was recorded at least ten times. V gene TRBV5-8 combines with J gene TRBJ1-3; D remains ambiguous. Looked up from germline, CDR1 is SGHTS and CDR2 is YDEGEE. The CDR3 totals 16 residues. Trimming removed 0 bases at V and 0 bases at J, with 10 bases between. In nucleotides, the CDR3 is TGTGCCAGCAGCTTGGGTAGGGTGTTCTCTGGAAACACCATATATTTT. Amino acid sequence: CASSLGRVFSGNTIYF.